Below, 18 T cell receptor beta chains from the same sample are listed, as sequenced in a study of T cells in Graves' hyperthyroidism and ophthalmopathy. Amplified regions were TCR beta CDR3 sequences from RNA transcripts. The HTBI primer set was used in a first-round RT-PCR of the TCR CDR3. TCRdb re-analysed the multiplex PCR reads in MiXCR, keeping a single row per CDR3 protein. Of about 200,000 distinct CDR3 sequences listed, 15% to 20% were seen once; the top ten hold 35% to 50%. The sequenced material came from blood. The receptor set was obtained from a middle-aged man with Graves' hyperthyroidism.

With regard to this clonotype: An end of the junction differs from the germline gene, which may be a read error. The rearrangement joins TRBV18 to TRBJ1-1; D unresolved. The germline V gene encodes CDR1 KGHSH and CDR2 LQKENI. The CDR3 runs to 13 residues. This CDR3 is CASPPRGGTEAFF. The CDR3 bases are TGTGCCAGCCCACCACGGGGAGGGACTGAAGCTTTCTTT.

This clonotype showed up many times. The CDR3 loop reads CASSPEGAAAGGYTF. The CDR3 DNA sequence: TGTGCCAGCAGCCCCGAGGGTGCGGCGGCCGGTGGCTACACCTTC. The V call is TRBV7-9, the J call TRBJ1-2; no reliable D call. The CDR3 totals 15 residues. V lost 5 bases to trimming and J lost 7 bases, with 20 bases between them. Germline CDR1 SEHNR, CDR2 FQNEAQ (reference sequence).

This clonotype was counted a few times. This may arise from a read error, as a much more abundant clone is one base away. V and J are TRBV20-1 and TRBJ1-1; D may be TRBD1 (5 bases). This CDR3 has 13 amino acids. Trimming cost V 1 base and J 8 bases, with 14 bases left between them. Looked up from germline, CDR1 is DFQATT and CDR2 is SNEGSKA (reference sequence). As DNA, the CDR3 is TGCAGTGCTAGAGGACAGAGCTTAGTAGAAGCTTTCTTT. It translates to CSARGQSLVEAFF.

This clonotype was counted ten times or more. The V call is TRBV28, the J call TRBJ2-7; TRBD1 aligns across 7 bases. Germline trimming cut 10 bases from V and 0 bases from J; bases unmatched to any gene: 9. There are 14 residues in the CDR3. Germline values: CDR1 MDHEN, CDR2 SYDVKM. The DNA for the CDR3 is TGTGCCACCGCGCTGACAGGGAACTCCTACGAGCAGTACTTC. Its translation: CATALTGNSYEQYF.

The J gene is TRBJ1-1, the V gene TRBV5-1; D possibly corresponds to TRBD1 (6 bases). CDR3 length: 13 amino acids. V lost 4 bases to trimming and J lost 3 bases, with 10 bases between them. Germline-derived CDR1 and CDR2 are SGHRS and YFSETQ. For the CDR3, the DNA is TGCGCCAGCAGCCCACAGGGAGACACTGAAGCTTTCTTT. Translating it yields CASSPQGDTEAFF.

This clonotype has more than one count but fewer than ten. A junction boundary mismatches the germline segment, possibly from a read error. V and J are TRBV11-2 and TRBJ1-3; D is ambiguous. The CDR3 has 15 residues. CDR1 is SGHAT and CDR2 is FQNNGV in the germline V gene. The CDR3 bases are TGTGTCAGCAGCTATGGGTCGTTCTCTGGAAACACCATATATTTT. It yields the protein CVSSYGSFSGNTIYF.

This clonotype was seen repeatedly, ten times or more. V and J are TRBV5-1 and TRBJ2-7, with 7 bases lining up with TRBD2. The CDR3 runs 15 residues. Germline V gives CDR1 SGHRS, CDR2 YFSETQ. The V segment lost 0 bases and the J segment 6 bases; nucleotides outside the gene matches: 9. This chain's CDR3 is CASSLGGLGDSEQYF. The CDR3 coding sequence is TGCGCCAGCAGCTTGGGAGGACTAGGAGACTCCGAGCAGTACTTC.

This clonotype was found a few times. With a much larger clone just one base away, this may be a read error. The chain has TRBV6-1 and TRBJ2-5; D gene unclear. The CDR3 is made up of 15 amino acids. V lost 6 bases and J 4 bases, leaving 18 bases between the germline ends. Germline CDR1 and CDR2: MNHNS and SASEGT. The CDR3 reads CASSYSLASRETQYF. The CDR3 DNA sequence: TGTGCCAGCAGCTATTCCCTCGCCTCACGAGAGACCCAGTACTTC.

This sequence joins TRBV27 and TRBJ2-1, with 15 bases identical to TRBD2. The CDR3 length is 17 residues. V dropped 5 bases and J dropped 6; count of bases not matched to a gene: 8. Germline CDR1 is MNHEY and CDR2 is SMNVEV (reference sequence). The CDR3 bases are TGTGCCAGCAGTCCGGGGACTAGCGGGGGGCCGGCCAATGAGCAGTTCTTC. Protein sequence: CASSPGTSGGPANEQFF.

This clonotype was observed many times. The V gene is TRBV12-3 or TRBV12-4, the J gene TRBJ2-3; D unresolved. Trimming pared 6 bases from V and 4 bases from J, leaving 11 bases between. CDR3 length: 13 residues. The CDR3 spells CASSLPPSDTQYF. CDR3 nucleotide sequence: TGTGCCAGCAGCTTGCCCCCATCAGATACGCAGTATTTT.

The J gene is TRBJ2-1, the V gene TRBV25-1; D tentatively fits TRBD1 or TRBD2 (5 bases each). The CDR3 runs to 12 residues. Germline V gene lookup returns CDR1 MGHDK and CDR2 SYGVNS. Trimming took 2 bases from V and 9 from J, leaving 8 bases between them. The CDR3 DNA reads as TGTGCCAGCAGTGAAGGGGGTGGTGAGCAGTTCTTC. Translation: CASSEGGGEQFF.

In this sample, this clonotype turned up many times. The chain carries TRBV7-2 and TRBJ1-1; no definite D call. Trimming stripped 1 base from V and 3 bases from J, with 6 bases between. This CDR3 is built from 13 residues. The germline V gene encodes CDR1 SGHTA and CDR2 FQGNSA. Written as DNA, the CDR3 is TGTGCCAGCAGCTTAGGGGATCACACTGAAGCTTTCTTT. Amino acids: CASSLGDHTEAFF.

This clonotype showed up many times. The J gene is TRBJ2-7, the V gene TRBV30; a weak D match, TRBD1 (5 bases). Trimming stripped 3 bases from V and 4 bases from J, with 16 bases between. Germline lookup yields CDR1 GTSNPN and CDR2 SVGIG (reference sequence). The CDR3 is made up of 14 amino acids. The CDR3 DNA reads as TGTGCCTGGAGGCCGCAGGGCTTCGAGTACGAGCAGTACTTC. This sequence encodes CAWRPQGFEYEQYF.

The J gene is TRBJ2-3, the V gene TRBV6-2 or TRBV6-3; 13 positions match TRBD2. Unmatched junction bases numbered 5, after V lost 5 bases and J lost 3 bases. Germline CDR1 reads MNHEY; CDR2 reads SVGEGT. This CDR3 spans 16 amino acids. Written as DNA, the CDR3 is TGTGCCAGCAGTGGAGGGACTAGCGGGGATACAGATACGCAGTATTTT. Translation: CASSGGTSGDTDTQYF.

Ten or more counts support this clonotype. Written as DNA, the CDR3 is TGTGCCAGCTCACCGGGGGAAAATGAGCAGTTCTTC. Translated: CASSPGENEQFF. J is TRBJ2-1 and V is TRBV18, with D perhaps assigned TRBD1 or TRBD2 (5 bases each). Trimming left V 3 bases short and J 7 bases short, with 7 bases between. CDR1 KGHSH and CDR2 LQKENI come from the germline V gene. This CDR3 comprises 12 residues.

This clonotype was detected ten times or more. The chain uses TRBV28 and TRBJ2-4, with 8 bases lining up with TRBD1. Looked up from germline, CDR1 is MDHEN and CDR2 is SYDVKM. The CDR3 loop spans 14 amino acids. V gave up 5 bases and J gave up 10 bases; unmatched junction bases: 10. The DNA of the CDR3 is TGTGCCAGCAGTCCCCCCCAGGGGGCAAGTATTCAGTACTTC. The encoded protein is CASSPPQGASIQYF. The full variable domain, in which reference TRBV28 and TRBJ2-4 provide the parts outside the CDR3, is DVKVTQSSRYLVKRTGEKVFLECVQDMDHENMFWYRQDPGLGLRLIYFSYDVKMKEKGDIPEGYSVSREKKERFSLILESASTNQTSMYLCASSPPQGASIQYFGAGTRLSVL.

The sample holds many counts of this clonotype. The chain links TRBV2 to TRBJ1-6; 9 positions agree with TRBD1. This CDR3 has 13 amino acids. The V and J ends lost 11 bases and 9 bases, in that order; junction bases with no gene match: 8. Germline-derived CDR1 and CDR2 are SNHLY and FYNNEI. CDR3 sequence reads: CASQGAFLSPLHF. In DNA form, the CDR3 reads TGTGCCTCACAGGGGGCTTTTCTTTCACCCCTCCACTTT. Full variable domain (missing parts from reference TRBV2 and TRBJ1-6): EPEVTQTPSHQVTQMGQEVILRCVPISNHLYFYWYRQILGQKVEFLVSFYNNEISEKSEIFDDQFSVERPDGSNFTLKIRSTKLEDSAMYFCASQGAFLSPLHFGNGTRLTVT.

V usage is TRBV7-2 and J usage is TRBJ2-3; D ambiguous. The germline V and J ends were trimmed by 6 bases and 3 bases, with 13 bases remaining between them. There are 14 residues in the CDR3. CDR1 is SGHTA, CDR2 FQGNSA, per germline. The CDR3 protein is CASSPLQVTDTQYF. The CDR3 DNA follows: TGTGCCAGCAGTCCCCTCCAGGTTACAGATACGCAGTATTTT.